This T cell receptor (beta chain) was identified in a study of blood T cells in healthy people across ages. V shed 3 bases and J 8 bases; nucleotides not matched to a gene: 8. CDR3 length: 15 residues. CDR1 is KGHDR and CDR2 is SFDVKD in the germline V gene. PCR was performed a second time for roughly 6 to 12 cycles using a sample-barcoded 5' primer and a J-beta primer mix. MiXCR was run by TCRdb on the 5' RACE reads, yielding one entry per CDR3 protein. The table includes some 1.8 million distinct CDR3 sequences, approximately 39% detected once. Sequencing used blood. The clonotype was recovered from a human donor in good health. V and J are TRBV24-1 and TRBJ1-1, with 10 nucleotides matching TRBD1. Written as DNA, the CDR3 is TGTGCCACCAGTGATGCAGGACAGGGGGATGGGGAAGCTTTCTTT. Translated: CATSDAGQGDGEAFF.